Shown below are 2 T cell receptor beta chains from a single sample sequenced in a study of beta chain features in type 1 diabetes. The study reverse transcribed the entire isolated RNA, so it sequenced expressed TCRB transcripts. Profiling relied on immunoSEQ multiplex PCR, and the TCRdb table lists in-frame clones only, not all of them. The repertoire holds 300,000 or so clones, under 8.5% seen once, with 0.44% in the top ten. The sample was central memory CD4+ T cells from blood. The source of these receptors is a young woman in good health.

Ten or more counts support this clone. V is TRBV7-9 and J is TRBJ2-3; TRBD2 agrees at 10 bases. The length of the CDR3 is 15 residues. The junction had 9 bases not matched to a gene; V was cut back by 6 bases and J by 6 bases. The germline gives CDR1 SEHNR, CDR2 FQNEAQ (reference sequence). Written as DNA, the CDR3 is TGTGCCAGCAGTACCGGGACTAGCGATTTGGATACGCAGTATTTT. This encodes CASSTGTSDLDTQYF.

This clone has just a few counts. V gene TRBV9 combines with J gene TRBJ1-3; D unresolved. The germline V gene has CDR1 SGDLS and CDR2 YYNGEE. Trimming shortened V by 0 bases and J by 0 bases, and 4 bases separated the two germline ends. The CDR3 runs 14 residues. CDR3 in DNA: TGTGCCAGCAGCGTAGATCACTCTGGAAACACCATATATTTT. The encoded protein is CASSVDHSGNTIYF.